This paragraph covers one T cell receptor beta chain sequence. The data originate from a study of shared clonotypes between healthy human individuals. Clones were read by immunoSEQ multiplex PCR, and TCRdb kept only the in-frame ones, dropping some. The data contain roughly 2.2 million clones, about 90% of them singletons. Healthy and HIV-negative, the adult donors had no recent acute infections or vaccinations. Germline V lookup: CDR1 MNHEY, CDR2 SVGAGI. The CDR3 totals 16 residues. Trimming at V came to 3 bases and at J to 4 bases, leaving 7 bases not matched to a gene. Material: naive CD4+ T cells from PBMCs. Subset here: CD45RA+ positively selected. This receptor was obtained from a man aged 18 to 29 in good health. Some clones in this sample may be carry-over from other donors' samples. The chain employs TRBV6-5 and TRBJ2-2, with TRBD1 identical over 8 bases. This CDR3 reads CASSYYQGAGTGELFF. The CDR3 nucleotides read TGTGCCAGCAGTTATTATCAGGGGGCGGGCACCGGGGAGCTGTTTTTT.